These 20 T cell receptor beta chains originate from one sample sequenced in a study of cytomegalovirus exposure and HLA in healthy donors (dated by TCRdb to about 2017). Library method: the immunoSEQ multiplex PCR assay. A mixture of 60 forward primers for TCR Vbeta segments and 13 reverse primers for TCR Jbeta segments was used in the multiplex PCR. Entries here come from immuneACCESS through TCRdb and include only in-frame sequences with V and J called. Some clones fail to appear in such tables; in the studies checked, an unresolved V gene covers under half of the shortfall, and the cause of the remainder is unknown. Across this sample there are around 170,000 clones, with around 85% seen only once. In total, the top ten clones hold over 5.5% of the sample. Sample: PBMCs. All receptors come from a man between 40 and 49 years old in good health and CMV-seropositive.

A single count supports this clone. J is TRBJ1-1 and V is TRBV7-9, with unresolved D. V dropped 2 bases and J dropped 5 bases, with 15 bases sitting between them. The CDR3 extends over 15 amino acids. Germline V gene sequence: CDR1 SEHNR, CDR2 FQNEAQ (reference sequence). CDR3 DNA sequence: TGTGCCAGCAGCTTAACCGGGCTGTCGGGGACTGAAGCTTTCTTT. Its translation is CASSLTGLSGTEAFF.

CDR3 protein: CASSDRLLPKVAQYF. The CDR3 bases are TGTGCCAGTAGTGACCGACTCCTACCCAAAGTGGCCCAGTACTTC. V is TRBV19 and J is TRBJ2-5; no firm D call. Per germline, CDR1 LNHDA and CDR2 SQIVND (reference sequence). Between the trimmed V and J ends, which lost 5 bases and 9 bases, there was a span of 22 bases. CDR3 length: 15 residues.

J is TRBJ2-7 and V is TRBV7-2; TRBD1 might be the D (5 bases). With 8 bases removed from V and 2 bases from J, the gap between germline ends came to 13 bases. The CDR3 totals 13 residues. The germline CDR1 and CDR2 sequences are SGHTA and FQGNSA. CDR3 residues: CASGARVTYEQYF. The CDR3 DNA is TGTGCCAGCGGGGCCAGAGTAACCTACGAGCAGTACTTC.

This chain joins TRBV4-1 and TRBJ2-7; no firm D call. The V and J ends lost 2 bases and 2 bases respectively, with 13 bases between them. Germline V gene sequence: CDR1 MGHRA, CDR2 YSYEKL. CDR3 length equals 15 residues. The CDR3: CASSQRESATYEQYF. In nucleotides, the CDR3 is TGCGCCAGCAGCCAACGAGAGAGCGCGACCTACGAGCAGTACTTC.

The chain recombines TRBV11-2 with TRBJ1-6; D remains unclear. With 2 bases removed from V and 11 bases from J, the gap between germline ends came to 10 bases. CDR3 length: 13 amino acids. Germline CDR1 reads SGHAT; CDR2 reads FQNNGV. The CDR3: CASSLTQVPPLHF. The CDR3 coding sequence is TGTGCCAGCAGCTTAACCCAGGTCCCACCCCTCCACTTT.

This chain links TRBV2 with TRBJ1-3, with 7 bases aligning to TRBD1. V trimming: 6 bases; J trimming: 2 bases; junction bases outside the gene matches: 1. Germline V CDR1 and CDR2: SNHLY, FYNNEI. The CDR3 extends over 13 amino acids. DNA of the CDR3: TGTGCCAGCAGGACAGGGCCTGGAAACACCATATATTTT. It encodes CASRTGPGNTIYF.

This clone showed up just once. The chain recombines TRBV6-5 with TRBJ1-5, with a tentative D call TRBD1 (6 bases). The germline V gene has CDR1 MNHEY and CDR2 SVGAGI. Trimming left V 6 bases short and J 2 bases short, with 11 bases between. CDR3 length: 14 residues. The CDR3 loop reads CASSGGAGNQPQHF. The CDR3 DNA sequence: TGTGCCAGCAGCGGGGGGGCGGGCAATCAGCCCCAGCATTTT.

Worth noting for this clone: The junction does not match germline at one end; this may be a read error. The chain employs TRBV6-1 and TRBJ1-6; possible D gene TRBD1, 5 bases. The CDR3 sequence is 13 residues long. Germline V gene data show CDR1 as MNHNS and CDR2 as SASEGT. In DNA form, the CDR3 reads TGTGCCAGCACTGAAGACAGAACGTCACCCCTCCACTTT. This encodes CASTEDRTSPLHF.

The J gene is TRBJ2-5, the V gene TRBV5-1, with 7 bases identical to TRBD2. Gene TRBJ2-7 matches the end of the DNA better, so the J call may be wrong. CDR3 length: 13 amino acids. Per germline, CDR1 SGHRS and CDR2 YFSETQ. The CDR3 is CASSLQRGYEQYF. The CDR3 DNA is TGCGCCAGCAGCTTGCAGCGGGGCTACGAGCAGTACTTC.

The chain joins TRBV7-2 to TRBJ2-1, with D possibly matching TRBD1 (5 bases). CDR3 size: 12 residues. Germline loops: CDR1 SGHTA, CDR2 FQGNSA. Trimming cost V 4 bases and J 10 bases, with 11 bases left between them. The CDR3 DNA reads as TGTGCCAGCAGCTCAGGGATTGGAGAGCAGTTCTTC. Translated: CASSSGIGEQFF.

This clone was seen a single time. V gene TRBV9 combines with J gene TRBJ2-7; 8 nucleotides line up with TRBD1. V was pared by 3 bases and J by 4 bases, with 3 bases of the junction left unmatched. Germline loops: CDR1 SGDLS, CDR2 YYNGEE. This CDR3 has 13 amino acids. The CDR3 loop is CASSGRDRYEQYF. CDR3 DNA: TGTGCCAGCAGCGGCCGGGACAGGTACGAGCAGTACTTC.

Turning to this clone: Lacking the conserved final phenylalanine or tryptophan, this CDR3 likely reflects a read error. V gene TRBV5-1 combines with J gene TRBJ2-7, with TRBD2 identical over 12 bases. The germline gives CDR1 SGHRS, CDR2 YFSETQ. The CDR3 consists of 16 residues. V lost 4 bases and J lost 1; bases outside the gene matches: 6. This CDR3 is CASSATGTSGSYEQYL. In DNA form, the CDR3 reads TGCGCCAGCAGCGCGACCGGGACTAGCGGGTCCTACGAGCAGTACCTC.

In this sample, this clone turned up a few times. The rearrangement links TRBV9 to TRBJ1-2, with 8 bases aligning to TRBD1. V gave up 4 bases and J gave up 4 bases; unmatched junction bases: 6. Germline V CDR1 and CDR2: SGDLS, YYNGEE. This CDR3 spans 14 amino acids. CDR3 bases: TGTGCCAGCAGCAACCCCAGGGGGCTCTATGGCTACACCTTC. This encodes CASSNPRGLYGYTF.

This chain joins TRBV29-1 and TRBJ2-7; 7 positions agree with TRBD1. With V trimmed by 6 bases and J by 4 bases, 9 bases remained unmatched. CDR3 length: 13 residues. Per germline, CDR1 SQVTM and CDR2 ANQGSEA. CDR3 coding DNA: TGCAGCGTCGCCCCGGGACAGTCATACGAGCAGTACTTC. It translates to CSVAPGQSYEQYF.

This sequence joins TRBV27 and TRBJ1-5; D may be TRBD1 (6 bases). Trimming took 4 bases from V and 2 from J, leaving 15 bases between them. The germline V gene encodes CDR1 MNHEY and CDR2 SMNVEV (reference sequence). There are 16 residues in the CDR3. In nucleotides, the CDR3 is TGTGCCAGCAGTTATGCGGGCCACAGGGGCAATCAGCCCCAGCATTTT. Translation: CASSYAGHRGNQPQHF.

The genes are TRBV6-5 and TRBJ1-2; 10 bases agree with TRBD1. V lost 6 bases and J lost 4; bases outside the gene matches: 8. The CDR3 sequence is 15 residues long. Germline-derived CDR1 and CDR2 are MNHEY and SVGAGI. In DNA, the CDR3 is TGTGCCAGCAGGAACGACAGGGGGCGGGCCTATGGCTACACCTTC. Translating gives CASRNDRGRAYGYTF.

The V call is TRBV10-3, the J call TRBJ2-7, with 10 bases lining up with TRBD1. The germline gives CDR1 ENHRY, CDR2 SYGVKD. The CDR3 is made up of 16 amino acids. The V gene end was trimmed by 3 bases and the J gene end by 3 bases; junction bases not matched to a gene: 8. CDR3 bases: TGTGCCATCAGTGACCCCGTCCGGGACAGGGGCTACGAGCAGTACTTC. Translating it yields CAISDPVRDRGYEQYF.

The chain employs TRBV7-9 and TRBJ1-1; possibly TRBD1 for D (5 bases). Germline values: CDR1 SEHNR, CDR2 FQNEAQ (reference sequence). The V end was cut by 6 bases, the J end by 3 bases, with 23 bases between. The CDR3 runs 17 residues. The CDR3 bases are TGTGCCAGCAGGCCTCGCCTACGGGAGGGGATACACACTGAAGCTTTCTTT. It yields the protein CASRPRLREGIHTEAFF. The complete variable domain, with remaining parts taken from reference TRBV7-9 and TRBJ1-1, reads DTGVSQNPRHKITKRGQNVTFRCDPISEHNRLYWYRQTLGQGPEFLTYFQNEAQLEKSRLLSDRFSAERPKGSFSTLEIQRTEQGDSAMYLCASRPRLREGIHTEAFFGQGTRLTVV.

V and J are TRBV27 and TRBJ2-7; D is unclear. V lost 3 bases and J lost 1, with 10 bases in between. The CDR3 consists of 14 residues. CDR1 is MNHEY, CDR2 SMNVEV, per germline (reference sequence). The CDR3 is CASSFGGGSYEQYF. CDR3 sequence (DNA): TGTGCCAGCAGTTTTGGTGGCGGATCCTACGAGCAGTACTTC.

This clone was recorded only once. V is TRBV7-2 and J is TRBJ2-3; TRBD1 is a possible D gene (5 bases). From germline, CDR1 is SGHTA and CDR2 FQGNSA. V lost 1 base, J lost 6 bases, and 8 bases lay in between. The CDR3 length is 13 residues. CDR3 sequence (DNA): TGTGCCAGCAGCTTAGATCAGGGCGATACGCAGTATTTT. As protein: CASSLDQGDTQYF.